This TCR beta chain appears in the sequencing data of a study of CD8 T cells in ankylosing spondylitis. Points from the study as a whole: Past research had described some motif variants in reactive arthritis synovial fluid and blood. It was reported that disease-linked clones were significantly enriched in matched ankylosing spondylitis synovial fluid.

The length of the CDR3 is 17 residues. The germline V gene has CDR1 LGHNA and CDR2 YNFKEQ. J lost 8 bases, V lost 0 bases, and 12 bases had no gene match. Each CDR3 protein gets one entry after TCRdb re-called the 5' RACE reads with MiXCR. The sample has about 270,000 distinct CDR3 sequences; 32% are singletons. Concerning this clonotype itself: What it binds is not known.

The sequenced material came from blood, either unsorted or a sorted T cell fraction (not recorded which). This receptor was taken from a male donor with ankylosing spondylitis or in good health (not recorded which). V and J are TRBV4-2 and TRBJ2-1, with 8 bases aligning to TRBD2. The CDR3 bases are TGTGCCAGCAGCCAAGAGGGCCCCAGCGGGGGATCGGATGAGCAGTTCTTC. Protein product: CASSQEGPSGGSDEQFF.